The text below deals with one T cell receptor (beta chain). Repertoires were generated with immunoSEQ multiplex PCR, while TCRdb's copy carries only in-frame clones and drops some. The sample yields around 200,000 clones, about 88% seen once. V was clipped by 3 bases and J by 2 bases, with 10 bases between them. Germline loops: CDR1 KGHDR, CDR2 SFDVKD. There are 15 residues in the CDR3. These data are taken from a study of blood T cell repertoires in COVID-19. Specimen: PBMCs or T cells enriched from blood (not recorded which). The clonotype originates from a woman aged 25 to 45 who had been exposed to COVID-19. The V call is TRBV24-1, the J call TRBJ1-5; D gene uncertain. CDR3 in DNA: TGTGCCACCAGTGATGCCGGGATTGGCAATCAGCCCCAGCATTTT. It yields the protein CATSDAGIGNQPQHF.